A single sample gave rise to the 22 T cell receptor beta chains below, sequenced in a study of T cells in women clearing cervical HPV infection. Repertoires were generated with immunoSEQ multiplex PCR, while TCRdb's copy carries only in-frame clones and drops some. The listing records 20,000 to 25,000 clones. The sample taken for sequencing was blood buffy coat. These receptors were taken from a woman aged 18-70 years with a cervical HPV16 infection that either progressed to CIN3+ or cleared (not recorded which).

Concerning this clone: The read halts 3 residues ahead of the CDR3 end, with the missing end drawn from the germline J gene. The gene calls are TRBV6-2 or TRBV6-3 and TRBJ2-1; D unresolved. The ends were cut back, 11 bases at V and 0 bases at J, with 14 bases in the middle. The CDR3 is 14 residues long. Per germline, CDR1 MNHEY and CDR2 SVGEGT. The part of the CDR3 DNA that was read is TGTGCCGCCGCTGCCGGCGGCTCCTACAATGAG. This gives the protein CAAAAGGSYNE. The whole CDR3 protein reads CAAAAGGSYNEQFF.

On this clone: The CDR3 goes on 3 residues after the read ends, and that part is filled in from the germline J gene. The chain uses TRBV28 and TRBJ2-2; D call uncertain. Trimming left V 3 bases short and J 0 bases short, with 5 bases between. This CDR3 is built from 14 residues. Germline loops: CDR1 MDHEN, CDR2 SYDVKM. The covered CDR3 bases are TGTGCCAGCAGTTTCGGTACGAACACCGGGGAG. Encoded protein: CASSFGTNTGE. The full CDR3 sequence reads CASSFGTNTGELFF.

The CDR3 here is CASRPIGKATDTYTF. CDR3 bases read: TGTGCCAGTAGGCCGATCGGGAAAGCGACAGATACC. The V and J genes are TRBV19 and TRBJ1-2; a weak D match, TRBD1 (5 bases). The CDR3 end is not reached by the read, which stops 3 residues before it; the germline J gene fills it in. Germline CDR1 and CDR2: LNHDA and SQIVND (reference sequence). This CDR3 has 15 amino acids.

With respect to this clone: The observed sequence ends 3 residues before the CDR3 terminus, with the missing tail filled in from the germline J gene. The chain employs TRBV4-1 and TRBJ2-3; maybe TRBD2 (6 bases). The CDR3 is made up of 13 amino acids. Between the trimmed V and J ends, which lost 10 bases and 8 bases, there was a span of 19 bases. Germline V gene sequence: CDR1 MGHRA, CDR2 YSYEKL. The chain's CDR3 is CATNDRVGGTQYF. Partial CDR3 DNA: TGCGCCACTAACGACCGCGTGGGGGGTACG.

A remark on this clone: The read terminates 3 residues before the CDR3 end, so the remaining end is supplied by the germline J gene. The rearrangement joins TRBV5-5 to TRBJ2-7; D not certain. CDR3 size: 14 residues. The V gene's germline CDR1 is SGHKS and CDR2 YYEKEE (reference sequence). Trimming cost V 0 bases and J 2 bases, with 9 bases left between them. The sequenced part of the CDR3 DNA is TGTGCCAGCAGCTTGGGCGCCCAACCCTACGAG. Its protein product is CASSLGAQPYE. The full CDR3 protein is CASSLGAQPYEQYF.

With regard to this clone: The read halts 3 residues ahead of the CDR3 end, with the missing end drawn from the germline J gene. The chain links TRBV19 to TRBJ1-6; 9 nucleotides align to TRBD1. The V gene's germline CDR1 is LNHDA and CDR2 SQIVND (reference sequence). The CDR3 extends over 15 amino acids. The V segment lost 3 bases and the J segment 11 bases; nucleotides outside the gene matches: 8. CDR3 bases read: TGTGCCAGTAGTATCCGGGGACAGGGTTCGCCACCC. Protein sequence: CASSIRGQGSPP. The whole CDR3 protein reads CASSIRGQGSPPLHF.

Note on this clone: The read terminates 3 residues before the CDR3 end, so the remaining end is supplied by the germline J gene. The V and J genes are TRBV7-2 and TRBJ1-4; tentatively, D is TRBD1 (6 bases). This CDR3 contains 15 residues. The germline gives CDR1 SGHTA, CDR2 FQGNSA. V lost 4 bases to trimming and J lost 8 bases, with 17 bases between them. CDR3 loop: CASSSVQRGGEKLFF. CDR3 bases read: TGTGCCAGCAGCTCCGTACAGAGGGGGGGGGAAAAA.

Note on this clone: Read data end 3 residues before the CDR3 end; the end is taken from the germline J gene. The chain joins TRBV5-4 to TRBJ1-1, with 7 bases that match TRBD1. J gave up 1 base and V 6 bases, and 6 bases lay outside the gene matches. CDR1 and CDR2 (germline): SGHNT, YYREEE (reference sequence). CDR3 length equals 14 residues. CDR3 residues: CASNVQGPNTEAFF. The part of the CDR3 DNA that was read is TGTGCCAGCAACGTACAGGGGCCGAACACTGAA.

This clone is identified as medium-sized from frequency. Coverage ceases 3 residues before the CDR3 finishes, and the germline J gene fills in the end. This chain connects TRBV7-3 to TRBJ2-6; possible D gene TRBD1, 5 bases. This CDR3 is 18 amino acids long. V gave up 5 bases and J gave up 1 base, with 18 bases separating them. Germline-derived CDR1 and CDR2 are SGHTA and FQGTGA. The part of the CDR3 DNA that was read is TGTGCCAGCAGCGTTCTAGGGGTCGGGCGGTCTGGGGCCAACGTC. As protein: CASSVLGVGRSGANV. The full CDR3 protein is CASSVLGVGRSGANVLTF.

In terms of frequency, this clone is large. The read stops 3 residues short of the end of the CDR3; the missing end is completed from the germline J gene. Different DNA sequences within this sample yield the same CDR3. The rearrangement links TRBV2 to TRBJ2-3; 7 nucleotides match TRBD2. The V gene end was trimmed by 1 base and the J gene end by 2 bases; junction bases not matched to a gene: 3. The germline gives CDR1 SNHLY, CDR2 FYNNEI. The CDR3 sequence is 15 residues long. The chain's CDR3 is CASSEGTSSTDTQYF. The CDR3 bases that were read are TGTGCCAGCAGTGAAGGGACTAGTTCCACAGATACG.

The chain's CDR3 is CASRTGNSGNTIYF. The CDR3 bases that were read are TGCGCCAGCAGAACAGGAAACTCTGGAAACACC. V gene TRBV5-1 combines with J gene TRBJ1-3; TRBD1 is a possible D gene (5 bases). The read ends 3 residues early relative to the CDR3; the germline J gene fills the gap. Germline values: CDR1 SGHRS, CDR2 YFSETQ. Trimming cost V 5 bases and J 0 bases, with 9 bases left between them. The CDR3 spans 14 residues.

Comments on this clone: From the germline J gene comes the end of the CDR3, since the read stops 3 residues before it. V and J are TRBV7-9 and TRBJ2-1; unclear D gene. V was pared by 5 bases and J by 8 bases, with 10 bases between. From germline, CDR1 is SEHNR and CDR2 FQNEAQ (reference sequence). The length of the CDR3 is 12 residues. The sequenced CDR3 bases are TGTGCCAGCAGCGGCCCCACCGATGAG. The encoded protein is CASSGPTDE. The entire CDR3 is CASSGPTDEQFF.

Concerning this clone: With the read ending 3 residues before the CDR3 end, the germline J gene is used to fill in that end. This sequence joins TRBV29-1 and TRBJ2-1; TRBD2 matches 16 bases. There are 16 residues in the CDR3. The ends lost 6 bases at V and 7 bases at J; junction bases unmatched: 9. CDR1 SQVTM and CDR2 ANQGSEA come from the germline V gene. The CDR3 DNA, read in part, is TGCAGCGTAGCCGGGACTAGCGGGAGGGCCCTAAATGAG. It codes for CSVAGTSGRALNE. The entire CDR3 protein reads CSVAGTSGRALNEQFF.

As to this clone: The read terminates 3 residues ahead of where the CDR3 ends, so the germline J gene completes it. J is TRBJ2-3 and V is TRBV5-1; D may be TRBD2 (5 bases). The V end was cut by 5 bases, the J end by 0 bases, with 19 bases between. This CDR3 is 17 amino acids long. Germline V gene sequence: CDR1 SGHRS, CDR2 YFSETQ. The CDR3 protein is CASSGYVLGSSTDTQYF. Partial CDR3 DNA: TGCGCCAGCAGTGGATATGTACTAGGATCTAGCACAGATACG. The full variable domain, in which reference TRBV5-1 and TRBJ2-3 provide the parts outside the CDR3, is KAGVTQTPRYLIKTRGQQVTLSCSPISGHRSVSWYQQTPGQGLQFLFEYFSETQRNKGNFPGRFSGRQFSNSRSEMNVSTLELGDSALYLCASSGYVLGSSTDTQYFGPGTRLTVL.

About this clone itself: The CDR3 extends 3 residues past the end of the read, so its final part is completed from the germline J gene. This chain connects TRBV19 to TRBJ1-1, with a possible D match to TRBD1 (6 bases). Trimming took 7 bases from V and 1 from J, leaving 13 bases between them. The CDR3 totals 14 residues. Germline V CDR1 and CDR2: LNHDA, SQIVND (reference sequence). The CDR3 loop is CASNLGQRNTEAFF. The CDR3 bases that were read are TGTGCCAGTAATCTTGGACAGAGGAACACTGAA. Full variable domain (remainder filled in from reference TRBV19 and TRBJ1-1): DGGITQSPKYLFRKEGQNVTLSCEQNLNHDAMYWYRQDPGQGLRLIYYSQIVNDFQKGDIAEGYSVSREKKESFPLTVTSAQKNPTAFYLCASNLGQRNTEAFFGQGTRLTVV.

As concerns this clone: Read coverage stops 3 residues before the CDR3 terminus; the germline J gene supplies the remainder. The rearrangement joins TRBV5-1 to TRBJ2-1, with 7 bases fitting TRBD2. V was clipped by 0 bases and J by 3 bases; unmatched bases: 3. Germline V lookup: CDR1 SGHRS, CDR2 YFSETQ. The CDR3 covers 15 residues. The covered CDR3 bases are TGCGCCAGCAGCTTGGCGCGGGAGTACTACAATGAG. This codes for CASSLAREYYNE. The CDR3 in its entirety is CASSLAREYYNEQFF.

In the case of this clone: Read data end 3 residues before the CDR3 end; the end is taken from the germline J gene. The chain joins TRBV30 to TRBJ2-7, with TRBD1 identical over 9 bases. J gave up 4 bases and V 4 bases, and 5 bases lay outside the gene matches. Germline-derived CDR1 and CDR2 are GTSNPN and SVGIG (reference sequence). The CDR3 runs to 13 residues. The CDR3 is CAWNRGQGYEQYF. Partial CDR3 DNA: TGTGCCTGGAACCGGGGACAGGGTTACGAG.

On this clone: The CDR3 extends 3 residues past the end of the read, so its final part is completed from the germline J gene. This rearrangement joins TRBV20-1 to TRBJ2-7; D is perhaps TRBD1 (6 bases). The germline V and J ends were trimmed by 0 bases and 2 bases, with 8 bases remaining between them. The CDR3 loop spans 13 amino acids. Germline V lookup: CDR1 DFQATT, CDR2 SNEGSKA (reference sequence). The CDR3 DNA, read in part, is TGCAGTGCTAGAGATCCAGGGGCCTACGAG. Its protein product is CSARDPGAYE. The entire CDR3 sequence reads CSARDPGAYEQYF.

On this clone itself: The read comes to an end 3 residues before the CDR3 does, leaving the germline J gene to fill in the end. Other DNA sequences in the sample encode the same CDR3. V and J are TRBV19 and TRBJ1-5; 10 bases line up with TRBD1. This CDR3 is built from 15 residues. The V and J ends lost 6 bases and 1 base, in that order; junction bases with no gene match: 3. Germline V CDR1 and CDR2: LNHDA, SQIVND (reference sequence). The CDR3 sequence is CASRTGGASNQPQHF. The part of the CDR3 DNA that was read is TGTGCCAGTAGGACAGGGGGCGCGAGCAATCAGCCC.

Points on this clone: The missing CDR3 end, 3 residues past where the read stops, is filled in from the germline J gene. The rearrangement joins TRBV29-1 to TRBJ2-1; TRBD2 aligns across 10 bases. Germline values: CDR1 SQVTM, CDR2 ANQGSEA. The CDR3 is made up of 13 amino acids. V gave up 5 bases and J gave up 3 bases; unmatched junction bases: 1. The chain's CDR3 is CSVWTSGYNEQFF. The sequenced part of the CDR3 DNA is TGCAGCGTTTGGACTAGCGGCTACAATGAG.

Comment on this clone: The read stops 3 residues short of the end of the CDR3; the missing end is completed from the germline J gene. This chain joins TRBV30 and TRBJ2-7, with a weak D call TRBD1 (6 bases). Germline V lookup: CDR1 GTSNPN, CDR2 SVGIG (reference sequence). This CDR3 contains 12 residues. Trimming removed 6 bases from V and 0 bases from J, with 9 bases in between. CDR3 bases read: TGTGCCTGCCGGGACACCTCCTACGAG. Amino acids: CACRDTSYE. The whole CDR3 sequence is CACRDTSYEQYF.

Turning to this clone: Read data end 3 residues before the CDR3 end; the end is taken from the germline J gene. The chain employs TRBV5-1 and TRBJ2-2; 9 bases agree with TRBD2. The CDR3 is 15 residues long. Trimming cost V 5 bases and J 2 bases; bases outside gene matches: 4. The V gene's germline CDR1 is SGHRS and CDR2 YFSETQ. The CDR3: CASSGTSRNTGELFF. The CDR3 DNA, read in part, is TGCGCCAGCAGTGGGACTAGCCGAAACACCGGGGAG.